This T cell receptor beta chain was identified in a study of blood T cell repertoires in COVID-19. For the study at large: The samples span acute and convalescent COVID-19 from the United States, Italy and Spain. Sources were T cells, B-cell-depleted T cells, or PBMCs; the material itself was cDNA or gDNA.

There are a few counts of this clone. Per the germline V gene, CDR1 is KGHSH and CDR2 is LQKENI. Trimming shortened V by 0 bases and J by 8 bases, and 16 bases separated the two germline ends. The CDR3 is 16 amino acids. Per the study methods: Reference gene primer amplification gave nucleated cell count estimates. The protocol was immunoSEQ multiplex PCR, while the TCRdb copy is restricted to in-frame clones and leaves out a portion. V, J and clone size were drawn from that table, and D and trimming were deduced from the DNA. The data contain fewer than 250,000 clones, 82% of them singletons. While infection was still active, Seattle patients were enrolled and then followed longitudinally.

The source of this sequence is a woman aged 60-75 years with COVID-19, enrolled during active disease. Sequencing input: peripheral blood. The genes are TRBV18 and TRBJ1-4; D is perhaps TRBD1 (6 bases). The CDR3 bases are TGTGCCAGCTCACCACCGTTATCAGGGGTTCGGGAAAAACTGTTTTTT. Its protein is CASSPPLSGVREKLFF.